A selection of T cell receptor beta chains follows, all from one sample in a study of regulatory T cells in long-lasting Graves disease. TCRdb re-called the multiplex PCR reads through MiXCR, storing one row per CDR3 protein. The table has 600,000 to 650,000 distinct CDR3 sequences, roughly 16% seen once. In addition, the sample was reused for a study of T cells in Graves' hyperthyroidism and ophthalmopathy.

Sequenced material: peripheral blood mononuclear cells (PBMCs), taken at new diagnosis, from a patient treated with antithyroid drugs. The receptor set was obtained from a woman aged 25 to 39 with Graves disease. Both conserved end residues are part of each CDR3. D genes are given only for firm matches. Expanded clones get a size class; other rows say once, few or many, or leave the size out.

V gene	clone size	J gene	D gene	CDR3 DNA	CDR3 protein
TRBV3-1	many	TRBJ1-2	NA	TGTGCCAGCAGCCAAGTAGGGGGCTACACCTTC	CASSQVGGYTF
TRBV7-2	many	TRBJ2-7	NA	TGTGCCAGCAGCTTAAGTATAGGGTTCGAGCAGTACTTC	CASSLSIGFEQYF
TRBV2	few	TRBJ2-7	NA	TGTGCCAGCACGTGGACACAGAACTCCTACGAGCAGTACTTC	CASTWTQNSYEQYF
TRBV12-3/TRBV12-4	many	TRBJ2-3	TRBD2	TGTGCCAGCAGTTCTTGGACTAGCGGGAGCACAGATACGCAGTATTTT	CASSSWTSGSTDTQYF
TRBV6-1	many	TRBJ1-1	TRBD1	TGTGCCAGCAGGGGACAGGGGCAGAACACTGAAGCTTTCTTT	CASRGQGQNTEAFF
TRBV19	NA	TRBJ2-5	NA	TGTGCCAGTAGCAACCTCCGTTGGGACCCCCAAGAGACCCAGTACTTC	CASSNLRWDPQETQYF
TRBV14	many	TRBJ1-4	NA	TGTGCCAGCAGCCAAGAGTTTTCGGGCAACTTTGAAAAACTGTTTTTT	CASSQEFSGNFEKLFF
TRBV27	few	TRBJ2-1	NA	TGTGCCAGCAGTTTTGGGGAGTACAATGAGCAGTTCTTC	CASSFGEYNEQFF
TRBV7-2	many	TRBJ2-7	NA	TGTGCCAGCAGCTTAAGTCCCTCGGGCTACGAGCAGTACTTC	CASSLSPSGYEQYF
TRBV5-1	many	TRBJ2-3	NA	TGCGCCAGCAGCTTGGAGGGCCCCAGCACAGATACGCAGTATTTT	CASSLEGPSTDTQYF
TRBV11-2	NA	TRBJ1-6	TRBD1	TGTGCCAGCACCTACACGCCGGGACAGGGGAATTCACCCCTCCACTTT	CASTYTPGQGNSPLHF
TRBV5-1	NA	TRBJ2-5	NA	TGCGCCAGCAGCTTGGACTCGAGGGCGGGGACCCAGTACTTC	CASSLDSRAGTQYF
TRBV11-2	NA	TRBJ2-5	NA	TGTGCCAGCAGACAAACAGGGTCACAAGAGACCCAGTACTTC	CASRQTGSQETQYF
TRBV7-3	many	TRBJ2-1	NA	TGTGCCAGCAGCCCCTCCCCAACCTCCTACAATGAGCAGTTCTTC	CASSPSPTSYNEQFF
TRBV28	many	TRBJ1-5	NA	TGTGCCAGCAGTTCGGGGGGGAGGAATCAGCCCCAGCATTTT	CASSSGGRNQPQHF
TRBV30	NA	TRBJ1-4	TRBD1	TGTGCCTGGAGGGGCCGGGACAGGGGGCTAGAAAAACTGTTTTTT	CAWRGRDRGLEKLFF
TRBV18	many	TRBJ1-4	NA	TGTGCCAGCTCACTAGGGACACCTGAAAAACTGTTTTTT	CASSLGTPEKLFF
TRBV14	NA	TRBJ2-4	TRBD1	TGTGCCAGCAGCTCCCGGGACAGGGTCTGGTGGACTTGGGGCCAAAACATTCAGTACTTC	CASSSRDRVWWTWGQNIQYF
TRBV28	many	TRBJ2-1	TRBD2	TGTGCCAGCAGTCCGCCGGGACTAACTTTCGATGAGCAGTTCTTC	CASSPPGLTFDEQFF
TRBV2	NA	TRBJ2-1	NA	TGTGCCGGCAGTGACCGGGACGTCTACAATGAGCAGTTCTTC	CAGSDRDVYNEQFF
TRBV5-1	many	TRBJ2-1	TRBD2	TGCGCCAGCAGATTTGGGACTAGCGGGGTCTCCTACAATGAGCAGTTCTTC	CASRFGTSGVSYNEQFF
TRBV4-1	NA	TRBJ1-2	TRBD1	TGCGCCAGCAGCCAGAGACAGGGATCCTATGGCTACACCTTC	CASSQRQGSYGYTF
TRBV4-2	once	TRBJ2-7	TRBD1	TGTGCCAGCAGCCATCCCCAGGCGGGACAGGGGGGTTACGAGCAGTACTTC	CASSHPQAGQGGYEQYF
TRBV7-9	once	TRBJ2-1	TRBD2	TGTGCCAGCAGCCCCAGAGGAGCGGGAGGGCGCAATGAGCAGTTCTTC	CASSPRGAGGRNEQFF
TRBV6-1	many	TRBJ2-7	NA	TGTGCCAGCAGACGTCCCTTGTACTACGAGCAGTACTTC	CASRRPLYYEQYF
TRBV3-1	NA	TRBJ1-5	NA	TGTGCCAGCGCCCGGGAGGGCCGCACGCCCCAGCATTTT	CASAREGRTPQHF
TRBV9	many	TRBJ2-3	NA	TGTGCCAGCAGCGTGTGGGGGGGCACAGATACGCAGTATTTT	CASSVWGGTDTQYF
TRBV6-1	many	TRBJ1-5	NA	TGTGCCAGCCGCACCGCTAACCAGCCCCAGCATTTT	CASRTANQPQHF
TRBV3-1	NA	TRBJ1-1	NA	TGTGCCAGCAGAAAGTCGGGATTATTAGGCACTGAAGCTTTCTTT	CASRKSGLLGTEAFF
TRBV5-4	NA	TRBJ1-1	TRBD1	TGTGCCAGCAGCAGGCCGGGACAGGGAAACACTGAAGCTTTCTTT	CASSRPGQGNTEAFF
TRBV5-1	few	TRBJ2-1	NA	TGCGCCAGCTCCTGGGGGCACCACGGGGGCGGAAATGAGCAGTTCTTC	CASSWGHHGGGNEQFF
TRBV28	few	TRBJ2-3	TRBD1	TGTGCCAGCAGGGACAGGAGAATGCAGTATTTT	CASRDRRMQYF
TRBV20-1	few	TRBJ2-7	TRBD2	TGCAGTGCTAGAGCTAGCGGGAGCTCCTACGAGCAGTACTTC	CSARASGSSYEQYF
TRBV28	many	TRBJ1-5	TRBD1	TGTGCCAGCAGGCGACAGGGTGGTGGTGGTGGGCAGCCCCAGCATTTT	CASRRQGGGGGQPQHF
TRBV13	many	TRBJ1-2	NA	TGTGCCAGCAGCTCAGCGGCAGGGCTCTATGGCTACACCTTC	CASSSAAGLYGYTF
TRBV11-1	few	TRBJ1-4	NA	TGTGCCAGCAGCTTATGGGGAGATGAAAAACTGTTTTTT	CASSLWGDEKLFF
TRBV24-1	few	TRBJ2-1	NA	TGTGCCACCAGTGTTGAGGGGCCCCTCTCCAATGAGCAGTTCTTC	CATSVEGPLSNEQFF
TRBV6-1	many	TRBJ1-5	NA	TGTGCCAGCAGACGGACGGAGTATAGCAATCAGCCCCAGCATTTT	CASRRTEYSNQPQHF
TRBV13	few	TRBJ1-2	NA	TGTGCCAGCAGCTTATCCGCGGACAGAAATTATGGCTACACCTTC	CASSLSADRNYGYTF
TRBV12-3/TRBV12-4	few	TRBJ2-5	NA	TGTGCCAGCAGTTTAACAAGACTAGGGAAGACCCAGTACTTC	CASSLTRLGKTQYF
TRBV3-1	few	TRBJ2-7	NA	TGTGCCAGCAGCCAAGGGCTTATTGTGAGCTCCTACGAGCAGTACTTC	CASSQGLIVSSYEQYF
TRBV19	NA	TRBJ1-5	NA	TGTGCCAGTAGTCACTTCAATCAGCCCCAGCATTTT	CASSHFNQPQHF